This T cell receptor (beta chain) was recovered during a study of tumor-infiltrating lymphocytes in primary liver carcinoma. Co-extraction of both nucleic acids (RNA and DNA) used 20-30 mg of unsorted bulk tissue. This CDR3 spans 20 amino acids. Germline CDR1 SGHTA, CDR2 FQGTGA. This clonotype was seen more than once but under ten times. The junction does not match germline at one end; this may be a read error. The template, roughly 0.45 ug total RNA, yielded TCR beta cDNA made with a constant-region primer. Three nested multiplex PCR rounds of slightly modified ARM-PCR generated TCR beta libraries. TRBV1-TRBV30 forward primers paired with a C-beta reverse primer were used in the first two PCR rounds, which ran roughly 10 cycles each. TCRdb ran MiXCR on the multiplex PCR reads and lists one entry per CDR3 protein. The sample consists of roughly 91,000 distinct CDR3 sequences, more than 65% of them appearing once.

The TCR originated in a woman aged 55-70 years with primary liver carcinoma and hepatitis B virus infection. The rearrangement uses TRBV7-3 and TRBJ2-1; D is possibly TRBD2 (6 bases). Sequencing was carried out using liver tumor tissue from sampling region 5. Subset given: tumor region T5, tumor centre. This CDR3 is CASNLTFERAVTSKDNEQFF. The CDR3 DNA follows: TGTGCCAGCAACTTAACGTTCGAGCGGGCCGTTACCTCGAAAGACAATGAGCAGTTCTTC.